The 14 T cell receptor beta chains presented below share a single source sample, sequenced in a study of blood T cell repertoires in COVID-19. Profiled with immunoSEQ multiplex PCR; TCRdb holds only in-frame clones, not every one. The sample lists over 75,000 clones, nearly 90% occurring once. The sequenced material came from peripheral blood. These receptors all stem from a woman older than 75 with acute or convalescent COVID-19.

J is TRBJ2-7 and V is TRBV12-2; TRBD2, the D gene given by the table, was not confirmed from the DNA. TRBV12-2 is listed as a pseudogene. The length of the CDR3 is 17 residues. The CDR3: CASRLVLPSGRPYEQYF. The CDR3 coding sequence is TGTGCAAGTCGCTTAGTACTGCCTAGCGGGAGACCCTACGAGCAGTACTTC.

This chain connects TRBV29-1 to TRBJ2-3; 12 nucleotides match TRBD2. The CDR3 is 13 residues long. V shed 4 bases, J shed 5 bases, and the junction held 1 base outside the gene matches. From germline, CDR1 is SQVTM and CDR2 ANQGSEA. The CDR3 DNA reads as TGCAGCGTTGGACTAGCGGGAGTAGATACGCAGTATTTT. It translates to CSVGLAGVDTQYF.

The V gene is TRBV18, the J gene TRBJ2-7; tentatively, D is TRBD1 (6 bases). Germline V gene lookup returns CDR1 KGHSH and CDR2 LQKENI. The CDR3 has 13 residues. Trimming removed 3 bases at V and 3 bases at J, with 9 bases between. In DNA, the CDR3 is TGTGCCAGCTCACCCAGGGGCCTCTACGAGCAGTACTTC. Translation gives CASSPRGLYEQYF. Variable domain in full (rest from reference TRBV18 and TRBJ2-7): NAGVMQNPRHLVRRRGQEARLRCSPMKGHSHVYWYRQLPEEGLKFMVYLQKENIIDESGMPKERFSAEFPKEGPSILRIQQVVRGDSAAYFCASSPRGLYEQYFGPGTRLTVT.

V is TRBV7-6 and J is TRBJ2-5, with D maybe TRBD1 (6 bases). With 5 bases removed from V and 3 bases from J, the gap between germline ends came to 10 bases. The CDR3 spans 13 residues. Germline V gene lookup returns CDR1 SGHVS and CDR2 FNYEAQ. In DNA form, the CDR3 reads TGTGCCAGCAGCCCTCGGGACAAAGAGACCCAGTACTTC. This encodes CASSPRDKETQYF.

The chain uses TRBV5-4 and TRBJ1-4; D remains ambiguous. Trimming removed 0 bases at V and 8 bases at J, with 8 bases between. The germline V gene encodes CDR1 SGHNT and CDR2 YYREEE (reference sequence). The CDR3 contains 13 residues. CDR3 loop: CASSLVAGEKLFF. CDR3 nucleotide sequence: TGTGCCAGCAGCTTGGTGGCGGGGGAAAAACTGTTTTTT.

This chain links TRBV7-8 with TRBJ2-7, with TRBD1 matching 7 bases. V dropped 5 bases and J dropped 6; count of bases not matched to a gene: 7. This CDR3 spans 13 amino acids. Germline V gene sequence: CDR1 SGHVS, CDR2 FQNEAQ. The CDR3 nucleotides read TGTGCCAGCAGCCAACAGGGGACGGGCGAGCAGTACTTC. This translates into CASSQQGTGEQYF.

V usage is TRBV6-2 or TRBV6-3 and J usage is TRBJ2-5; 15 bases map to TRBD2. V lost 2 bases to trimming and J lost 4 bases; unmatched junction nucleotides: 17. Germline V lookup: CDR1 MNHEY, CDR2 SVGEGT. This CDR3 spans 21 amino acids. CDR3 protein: CASSYPAPGTSGRMTRETQYF. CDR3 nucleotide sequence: TGTGCCAGCAGTTACCCCGCCCCCGGGACTAGCGGGAGGATGACTAGAGAGACCCAGTACTTC.

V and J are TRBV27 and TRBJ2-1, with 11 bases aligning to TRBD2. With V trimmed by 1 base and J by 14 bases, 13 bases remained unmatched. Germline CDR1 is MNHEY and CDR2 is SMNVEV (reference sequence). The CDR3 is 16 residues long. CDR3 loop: CASSLFPGLAGPSKFF. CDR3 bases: TGTGCCAGCAGTTTATTCCCCGGACTAGCGGGTCCAAGTAAGTTCTTC.

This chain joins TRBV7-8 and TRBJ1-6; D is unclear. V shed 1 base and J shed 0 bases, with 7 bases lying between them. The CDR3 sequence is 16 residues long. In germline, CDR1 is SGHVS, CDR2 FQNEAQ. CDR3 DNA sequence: TGTGCCAGCAGCTTAGGAGGGAGCTCCTATAATTCACCCCTCCACTTT. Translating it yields CASSLGGSSYNSPLHF.

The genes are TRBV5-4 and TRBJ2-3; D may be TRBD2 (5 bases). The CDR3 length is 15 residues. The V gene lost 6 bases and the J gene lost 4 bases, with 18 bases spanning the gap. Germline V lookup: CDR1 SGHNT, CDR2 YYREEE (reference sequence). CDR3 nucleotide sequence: TGTGCCAGCATCCTAAAGGGAGCGCAGTCAGATACGCAGTATTTT. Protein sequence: CASILKGAQSDTQYF. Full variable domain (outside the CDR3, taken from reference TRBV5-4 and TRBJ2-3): ETGVTQSPTHLIKTRGQQVTLRCSSQSGHNTVSWYQQALGQGPQFIFQYYREEENGRGNFPPRFSGLQFPNYSSELNVNALELDDSALYLCASILKGAQSDTQYFGPGTRLTVL.

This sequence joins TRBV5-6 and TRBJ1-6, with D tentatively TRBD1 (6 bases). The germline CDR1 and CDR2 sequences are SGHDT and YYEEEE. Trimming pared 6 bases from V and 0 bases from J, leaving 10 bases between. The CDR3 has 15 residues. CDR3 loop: CASTPGVSYNSPLHF. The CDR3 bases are TGTGCCAGCACCCCAGGGGTCTCCTATAATTCACCCCTCCACTTT.

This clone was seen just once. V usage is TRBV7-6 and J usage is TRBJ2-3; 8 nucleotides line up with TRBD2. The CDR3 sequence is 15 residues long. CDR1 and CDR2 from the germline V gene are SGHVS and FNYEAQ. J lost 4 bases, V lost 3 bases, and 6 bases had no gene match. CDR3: CASSLGTSRADTQYF. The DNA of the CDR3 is TGTGCCAGCAGCTTGGGGACTAGTAGGGCAGATACGCAGTATTTT. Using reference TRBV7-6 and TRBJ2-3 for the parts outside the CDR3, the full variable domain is GAGVSQSPRYKVTKRGQDVALRCDPISGHVSLYWYRQALGQGPEFLTYFNYEAQQDKSGLPNDRFSAERPEGSISTLTIQRTEQRDSAMYRCASSLGTSRADTQYFGPGTRLTVL.

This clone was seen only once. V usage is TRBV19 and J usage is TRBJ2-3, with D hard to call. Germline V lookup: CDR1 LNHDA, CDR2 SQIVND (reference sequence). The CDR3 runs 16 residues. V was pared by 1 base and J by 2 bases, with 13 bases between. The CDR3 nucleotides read TGTGCCAGTAGTATAGGTGTTTTCCCCTACACAGATACGCAGTATTTT. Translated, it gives CASSIGVFPYTDTQYF.

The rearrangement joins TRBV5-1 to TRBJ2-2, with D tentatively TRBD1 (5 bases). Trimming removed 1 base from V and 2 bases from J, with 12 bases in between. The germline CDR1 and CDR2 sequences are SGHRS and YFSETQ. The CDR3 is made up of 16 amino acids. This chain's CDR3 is CASSLRAGPNTGELFF. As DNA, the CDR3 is TGCGCCAGCAGCTTGAGGGCAGGGCCTAACACCGGGGAGCTGTTTTTT.